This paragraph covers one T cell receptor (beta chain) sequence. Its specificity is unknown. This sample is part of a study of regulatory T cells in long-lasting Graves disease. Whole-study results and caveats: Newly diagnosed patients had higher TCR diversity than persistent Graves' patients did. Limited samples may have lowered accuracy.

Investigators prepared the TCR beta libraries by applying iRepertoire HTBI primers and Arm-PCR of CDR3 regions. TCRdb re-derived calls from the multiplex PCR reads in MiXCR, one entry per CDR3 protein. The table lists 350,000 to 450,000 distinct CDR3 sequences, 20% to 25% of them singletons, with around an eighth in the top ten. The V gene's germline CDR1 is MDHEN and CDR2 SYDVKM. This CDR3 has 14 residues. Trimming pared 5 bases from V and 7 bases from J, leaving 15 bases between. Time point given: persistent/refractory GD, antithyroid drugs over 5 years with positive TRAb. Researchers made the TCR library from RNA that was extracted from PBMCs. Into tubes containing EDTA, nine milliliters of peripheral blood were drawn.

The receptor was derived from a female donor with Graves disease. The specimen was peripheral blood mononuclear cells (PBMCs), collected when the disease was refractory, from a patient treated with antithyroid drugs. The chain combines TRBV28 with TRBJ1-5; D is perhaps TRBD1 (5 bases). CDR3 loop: CASSRGYGAQPQHF. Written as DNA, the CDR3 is TGTGCCAGCAGTCGCGGGTACGGGGCCCAGCCCCAGCATTTT.